One and the same sample provided the 22 T cell receptor beta chains below, sequenced in a study of cytomegalovirus exposure and HLA in healthy donors. A multiplex PCR was run with 60 Vbeta primers and 13 Jbeta primers. The protocol was immunoSEQ multiplex PCR, while the TCRdb copy is restricted to in-frame clones and leaves out a portion. In the table there are 130,000 or so clones, over 70% of which are singletons. The sample taken for sequencing was PBMCs. The receptors shown here come from a woman younger than 30 in good health and CMV-seronegative.

The chain recombines TRBV20-1 with TRBJ1-1; 7 positions agree with TRBD1. The CDR3 runs to 10 residues. Germline loops: CDR1 DFQATT, CDR2 SNEGSKA (reference sequence). The V segment lost 5 bases and the J segment 10 bases; nucleotides outside the gene matches: 4. The CDR3 protein is CSARQGPAFF. The CDR3, as DNA: TGCAGTGCTCGACAGGGCCCAGCTTTCTTT.

The chain carries TRBV19 and TRBJ1-1; TRBD1 is a possible D gene (6 bases). This CDR3 comprises 13 residues. V was shortened by 1 base and J by 8 bases, with 11 bases between the two germline ends. In germline, CDR1 is LNHDA, CDR2 SQIVND (reference sequence). CDR3 sequence reads: CASSIGATGEAFF. CDR3 bases: TGTGCCAGTAGTATAGGCGCTACAGGGGAAGCTTTCTTT.

This clone was seen a single time. This chain links TRBV4-1 with TRBJ2-6; D ambiguous. V shed 3 bases and J shed 3 bases, with 3 bases lying between them. This CDR3 spans 13 amino acids. Germline CDR1 is MGHRA and CDR2 is YSYEKL. The CDR3 spells CASSHHGANVLTF. The CDR3 bases are TGCGCCAGCAGCCACCATGGGGCCAACGTCCTGACTTTC.

V is TRBV29-1 and J is TRBJ2-3, with 13 positions matching TRBD2. The CDR3 contains 16 residues. V lost 2 bases, J lost 1 base, and 3 bases stayed unmatched. CDR1 and CDR2 (germline): SQVTM, ANQGSEA. CDR3 amino acids: CSVEKGLAGGTDTQYF. DNA for the CDR3: TGCAGCGTTGAAAAAGGACTAGCGGGAGGCACAGATACGCAGTATTTT.

This clone was picked up many times. The chain joins TRBV11-3 to TRBJ2-5; D is perhaps TRBD1 (5 bases). Germline V gene data show CDR1 as SGHNT and CDR2 as YENEEA. Deletions cut 4 bases from V and 7 bases from J, with 10 bases between. The CDR3 totals 12 residues. For the CDR3, the DNA is TGTGCCAGCAGCTCCCGTAGGGGGACCCAGTACTTC. It translates to CASSSRRGTQYF.

This sequence joins TRBV7-9 and TRBJ2-2, with 14 bases fitting TRBD2. The trim removed 5 bases at V and 3 bases at J, leaving 11 bases unmatched. Germline loops: CDR1 SEHNR, CDR2 FQNEAQ (reference sequence). There are 19 residues in the CDR3. CDR3 region: CASSQDGTSGSSHTGELFF. CDR3 nucleotide sequence: TGTGCCAGCAGCCAAGACGGGACTAGCGGGAGCTCGCACACCGGGGAGCTGTTTTTT.

The CDR3 sequence: CASSGGHLNTEAFF. The CDR3 DNA reads TGTGCCAGCTCAGGGGGACACCTGAACACTGAAGCTTTCTTT. The chain has TRBV2 and TRBJ1-1; 7 bases line up with TRBD1. Germline lookup yields CDR1 SNHLY and CDR2 FYNNEI. This CDR3 contains 14 residues. J gave up 0 bases and V 8 bases, and 6 bases lay outside the gene matches.

This sequence joins TRBV4-1 and TRBJ2-7, with TRBD2 matching 10 bases. Unmatched junction bases numbered 7, after V lost 6 bases and J lost 5 bases. This CDR3 comprises 14 residues. Per germline, CDR1 MGHRA and CDR2 YSYEKL. CDR3 nucleotides: TGCGCCAGCAGGAGGGGGCTAGCGGGAGACGAGCAGTACTTC. Translated, it gives CASRRGLAGDEQYF.

The chain is built from TRBV5-5 and TRBJ1-1, with D uncertain. Trimming pared 2 bases from V and 5 bases from J, leaving 10 bases between. This CDR3 spans 13 amino acids. Per the germline V gene, CDR1 is SGHKS and CDR2 is YYEKEE (reference sequence). The CDR3 protein is CASSFSGQTEAFF. DNA for the CDR3: TGTGCCAGCAGCTTTTCAGGTCAGACTGAAGCTTTCTTT.

This chain uses TRBV15 with TRBJ2-3; no firm D call. Germline V gene data show CDR1 as LNHNV and CDR2 as YYDKDF (reference sequence). The CDR3 has 16 amino acids. Deletions cut 0 bases from V and 1 base from J, with 11 bases between. In nucleotides, the CDR3 is TGTGCCACCAGCAGAGATCAGGCAGATGGCACAGATACGCAGTATTTT. It translates to CATSRDQADGTDTQYF.

The V and J genes are TRBV15 and TRBJ2-1; D gene ambiguous. The germline V and J ends were trimmed by 8 bases and 1 base, with 15 bases remaining between them. Per the germline V gene, CDR1 is LNHNV and CDR2 is YYDKDF (reference sequence). This CDR3 is 15 amino acids long. CDR3 in amino acids: CATSSRHVSYNEQFF. DNA of the CDR3: TGTGCCACCTCTTCAAGACATGTTTCCTACAATGAGCAGTTCTTC. Combining the CDR3 with reference TRBV15 and TRBJ2-1 gives the whole variable domain DAMVIQNPRYQVTQFGKPVTLSCSQTLNHNVMYWYQQKSSQAPKLLFHYYDKDFNNEADTPDNFQSRRPNTSFCFLDIRSPGLGDTAMYLCATSSRHVSYNEQFFGPGTRLTVL.

The rearrangement uses TRBV19 and TRBJ2-2; possible D gene TRBD2, 6 bases. The CDR3 extends over 16 amino acids. In germline, CDR1 is LNHDA, CDR2 SQIVND (reference sequence). The V and J ends lost 6 bases and 0 bases respectively, with 14 bases between them. CDR3 amino acids: CASRTPSAANTGELFF. DNA for the CDR3: TGTGCCAGTAGGACCCCTAGCGCCGCGAACACCGGGGAGCTGTTTTTT.

The chain couples TRBV6-6 to TRBJ2-5; TRBD2 matches at 8 bases. Trimming cost V 6 bases and J 5 bases; bases outside gene matches: 11. CDR3 length: 15 residues. Germline CDR1 is MNHNY and CDR2 is SVGAGI (reference sequence). CDR3 sequence (DNA): TGTGCCAGCAGCCGACGGGGACTAGTGATCGAGACCCAGTACTTC. Its protein product is CASSRRGLVIETQYF.

The CDR3: CASSFGQGGGYTF. CDR3 coding DNA: TGTGCCAGCAGTTTCGGGCAGGGCGGTGGCTACACCTTC. This sequence joins TRBV27 and TRBJ1-2; a possible D gene is TRBD1 (5 bases). Trimming removed 3 bases at V and 7 bases at J, with 12 bases between. In germline, CDR1 is MNHEY, CDR2 SMNVEV (reference sequence). The CDR3 is 13 amino acids.

The chain couples TRBV19 to TRBJ1-2; TRBD1 might be the D (5 bases). The CDR3 length is 11 residues. The V gene's germline CDR1 is LNHDA and CDR2 SQIVND (reference sequence). The germline V and J ends were trimmed by 3 bases and 13 bases, with 12 bases remaining between them. CDR3 amino acids: CASSIGGGLTF. DNA for the CDR3: TGTGCCAGTAGTATTGGCGGGGGTCTCACCTTC. The complete variable domain, with remaining parts taken from reference TRBV19 and TRBJ1-2, reads DGGITQSPKYLFRKEGQNVTLSCEQNLNHDAMYWYRQDPGQGLRLIYYSQIVNDFQKGDIAEGYSVSREKKESFPLTVTSAQKNPTAFYLCASSIGGGLTFGSGTRLTVV.

V is TRBV4-1 and J is TRBJ2-3, with a possible D match to TRBD2 (5 bases). V lost 0 bases and J 4 bases, leaving 14 bases between the germline ends. Germline V gene lookup returns CDR1 MGHRA and CDR2 YSYEKL. CDR3 length: 16 residues. This chain's CDR3 is CASSQEIYGGPDTQYF. Written as DNA, the CDR3 is TGCGCCAGCAGCCAAGAGATCTACGGAGGTCCAGATACGCAGTATTTT.

This chain uses TRBV30 with TRBJ1-1; 10 bases are a match to TRBD1. CDR1 and CDR2 from the germline V gene are GTSNPN and SVGIG (reference sequence). The CDR3 consists of 12 residues. The V gene end was trimmed by 5 bases and the J gene end by 10 bases; junction bases not matched to a gene: 7. CDR3 nucleotide sequence: TGTGCCTGGGGGGACAGGGGTTTTGGAGCTTTCTTT. Translation gives CAWGDRGFGAFF.

CDR3 loop: CASKAGTGYGYTF. In DNA, the CDR3 is TGTGCCAGTAAAGCCGGGACAGGCTATGGCTACACCTTC. This chain links TRBV19 with TRBJ1-2; TRBD1 matches 8 bases. The germline V gene has CDR1 LNHDA and CDR2 SQIVND (reference sequence). The CDR3 spans 13 residues. V lost 7 bases, J lost 4 bases, and 5 bases stayed unmatched.

The chain links TRBV2 to TRBJ2-1; D possibly corresponds to TRBD2 (6 bases). The V end was cut by 7 bases, the J end by 4 bases, with 17 bases between. Per germline, CDR1 SNHLY and CDR2 FYNNEI. CDR3 length equals 15 residues. DNA for the CDR3: TGTGCCAGCACCGCTATGGCGGGGTGGTACAATGAGCAGTTCTTC. Translated, it gives CASTAMAGWYNEQFF.

The rearrangement uses TRBV6-1 and TRBJ1-1, with no clear D. CDR3 size: 16 residues. The V and J ends lost 4 bases and 1 base respectively, with 16 bases between them. From germline, CDR1 is MNHNS and CDR2 SASEGT. This CDR3 is CASSVVWAMGNTEAFF. The CDR3, as DNA: TGTGCCAGCAGTGTCGTCTGGGCCATGGGGAACACTGAAGCTTTCTTT.

This chain joins TRBV19 and TRBJ1-2, with D uncertain. Trimming took off 7 bases at V and 4 bases at J, with 13 bases between the two ends. This CDR3 is 13 amino acids long. Germline CDR1 LNHDA, CDR2 SQIVND (reference sequence). This CDR3 reads CASKAVTGYGYTF. The CDR3 region has the DNA TGTGCCAGTAAGGCCGTGACGGGCTATGGCTACACCTTC.

The rearrangement joins TRBV18 to TRBJ2-7; D unresolved. Trimming shortened V by 3 bases and J by 4 bases, and 7 bases separated the two germline ends. Germline loops: CDR1 KGHSH, CDR2 LQKENI. CDR3 length equals 12 residues. CDR3 region: CASSPEQYEQYF. The DNA of the CDR3 is TGTGCCAGCTCACCGGAACAGTACGAGCAGTACTTC.